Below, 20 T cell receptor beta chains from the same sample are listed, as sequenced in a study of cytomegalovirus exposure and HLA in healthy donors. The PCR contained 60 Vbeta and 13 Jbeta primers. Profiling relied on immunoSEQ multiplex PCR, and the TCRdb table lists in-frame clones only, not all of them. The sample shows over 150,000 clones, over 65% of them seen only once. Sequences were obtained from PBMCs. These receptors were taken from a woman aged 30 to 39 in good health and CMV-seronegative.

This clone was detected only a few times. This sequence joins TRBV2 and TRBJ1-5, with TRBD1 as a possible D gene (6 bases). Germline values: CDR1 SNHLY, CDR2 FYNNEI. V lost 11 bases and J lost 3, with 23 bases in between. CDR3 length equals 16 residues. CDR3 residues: CASSRIVGAFNQPQHF. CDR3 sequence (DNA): TGTGCCTCCTCGAGGATTGTGGGGGCCTTCAATCAGCCCCAGCATTTT.

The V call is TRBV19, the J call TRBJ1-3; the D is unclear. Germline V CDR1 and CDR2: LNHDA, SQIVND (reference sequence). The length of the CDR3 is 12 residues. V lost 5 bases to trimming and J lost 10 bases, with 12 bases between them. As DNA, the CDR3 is TGTGCCAGTAGTCTCCCCCGAGGTACCATATATTTT. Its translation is CASSLPRGTIYF.

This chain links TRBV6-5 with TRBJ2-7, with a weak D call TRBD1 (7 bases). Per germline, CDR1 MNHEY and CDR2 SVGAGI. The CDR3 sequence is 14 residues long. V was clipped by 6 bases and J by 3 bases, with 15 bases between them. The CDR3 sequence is CASSPTGDSYEQYF. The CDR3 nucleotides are TGTGCCAGCAGCCCAACGGGGGACAGCTACGAGCAGTACTTC.

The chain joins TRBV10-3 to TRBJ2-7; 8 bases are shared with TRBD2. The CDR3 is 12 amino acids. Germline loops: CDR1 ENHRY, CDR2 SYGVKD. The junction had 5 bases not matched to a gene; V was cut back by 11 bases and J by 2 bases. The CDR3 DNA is TGTGCCTCCCGGGGGGGGACCTACGAGCAGTACTTC. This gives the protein CASRGGTYEQYF.

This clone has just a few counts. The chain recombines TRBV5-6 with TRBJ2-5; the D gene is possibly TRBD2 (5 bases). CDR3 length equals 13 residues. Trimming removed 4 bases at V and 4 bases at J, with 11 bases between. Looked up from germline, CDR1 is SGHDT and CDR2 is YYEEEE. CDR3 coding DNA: TGTGCCAGCAGCGTCGACTATGTAGAGACCCAGTACTTC. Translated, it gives CASSVDYVETQYF.

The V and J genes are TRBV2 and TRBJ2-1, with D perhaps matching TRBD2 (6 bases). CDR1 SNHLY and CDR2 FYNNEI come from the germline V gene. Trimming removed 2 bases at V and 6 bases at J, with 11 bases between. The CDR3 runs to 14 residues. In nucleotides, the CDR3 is TGTGCCAGCAGTGAAACCGGGAGAGGCAATGAGCAGTTCTTC. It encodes CASSETGRGNEQFF.

The CDR3 sequence: CASSLGWSAGFEQYF. In nucleotides, the CDR3 is TGTGCCAGCAGCTTGGGTTGGTCGGCGGGTTTCGAGCAGTACTTC. The V call is TRBV5-4, the J call TRBJ2-7; tentative D call: TRBD2 (5 bases). The length of the CDR3 is 15 residues. Trimming cost V 0 bases and J 6 bases, with 16 bases left between them. From germline, CDR1 is SGHNT and CDR2 YYREEE (reference sequence).

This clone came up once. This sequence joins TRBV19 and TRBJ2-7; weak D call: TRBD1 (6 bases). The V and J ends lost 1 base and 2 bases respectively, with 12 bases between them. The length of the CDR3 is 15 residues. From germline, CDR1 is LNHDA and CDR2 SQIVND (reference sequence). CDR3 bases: TGTGCCAGTAGTATAGCAGCAGGGGTCCCCTACGAGCAGTACTTC. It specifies CASSIAAGVPYEQYF.

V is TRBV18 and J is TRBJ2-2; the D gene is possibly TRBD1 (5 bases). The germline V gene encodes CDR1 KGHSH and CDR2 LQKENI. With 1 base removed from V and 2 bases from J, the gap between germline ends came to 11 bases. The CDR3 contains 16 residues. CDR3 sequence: CASSPLAQGNTGELFF. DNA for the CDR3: TGTGCCAGCTCACCACTTGCCCAGGGCAACACCGGGGAGCTGTTTTTT. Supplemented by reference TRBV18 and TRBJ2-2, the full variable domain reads NAGVMQNPRHLVRRRGQEARLRCSPMKGHSHVYWYRQLPEEGLKFMVYLQKENIIDESGMPKERFSAEFPKEGPSILRIQQVVRGDSAAYFCASSPLAQGNTGELFFGEGSRLTVL.

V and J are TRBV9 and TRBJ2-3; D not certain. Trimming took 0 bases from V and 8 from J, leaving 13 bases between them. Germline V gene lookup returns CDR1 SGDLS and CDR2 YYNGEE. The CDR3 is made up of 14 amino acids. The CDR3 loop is CASSVETSVGTQYF. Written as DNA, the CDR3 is TGTGCCAGCAGCGTAGAGACTTCGGTTGGTACGCAGTATTTT.

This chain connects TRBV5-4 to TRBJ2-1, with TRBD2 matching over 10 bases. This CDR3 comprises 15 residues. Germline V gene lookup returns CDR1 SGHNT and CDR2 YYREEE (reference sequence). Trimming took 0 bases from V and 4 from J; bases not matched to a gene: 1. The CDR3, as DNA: TGTGCCAGCAGCTTGGATAGCGGGAGGTACAATGAGCAGTTCTTC. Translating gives CASSLDSGRYNEQFF. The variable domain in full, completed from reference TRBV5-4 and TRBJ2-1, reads ETGVTQSPTHLIKTRGQQVTLRCSSQSGHNTVSWYQQALGQGPQFIFQYYREEENGRGNFPPRFSGLQFPNYSSELNVNALELDDSALYLCASSLDSGRYNEQFFGPGTRLTVL.

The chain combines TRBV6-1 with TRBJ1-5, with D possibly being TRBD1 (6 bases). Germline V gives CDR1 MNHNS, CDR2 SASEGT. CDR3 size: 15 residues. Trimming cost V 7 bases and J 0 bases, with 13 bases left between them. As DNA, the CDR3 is TGTGCCAGCACCGAGGGACACTATAGCAATCAGCCCCAGCATTTT. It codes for CASTEGHYSNQPQHF.

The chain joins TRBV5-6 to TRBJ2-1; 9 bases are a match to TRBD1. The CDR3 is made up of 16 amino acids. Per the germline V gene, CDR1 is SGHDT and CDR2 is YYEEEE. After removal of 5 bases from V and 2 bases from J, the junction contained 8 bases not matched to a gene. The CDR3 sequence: CASRPTGTGTYNEQFF. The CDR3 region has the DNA TGTGCCAGCAGACCAACCGGGACAGGGACCTACAATGAGCAGTTCTTC.

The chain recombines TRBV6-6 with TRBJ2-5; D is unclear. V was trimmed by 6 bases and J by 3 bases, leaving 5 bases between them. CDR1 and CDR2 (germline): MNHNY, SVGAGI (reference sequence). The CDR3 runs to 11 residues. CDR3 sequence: CASSPEETQYF. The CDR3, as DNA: TGTGCCAGCAGCCCGGAAGAGACCCAGTACTTC.

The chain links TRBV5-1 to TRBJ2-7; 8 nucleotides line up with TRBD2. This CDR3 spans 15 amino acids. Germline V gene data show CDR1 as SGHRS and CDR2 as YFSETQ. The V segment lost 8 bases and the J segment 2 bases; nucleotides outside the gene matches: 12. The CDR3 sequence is CASNYRSGNAYEQYF. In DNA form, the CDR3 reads TGCGCCAGTAATTATCGTAGCGGGAACGCCTACGAGCAGTACTTC. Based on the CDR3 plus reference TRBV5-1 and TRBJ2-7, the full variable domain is KAGVTQTPRYLIKTRGQQVTLSCSPISGHRSVSWYQQTPGQGLQFLFEYFSETQRNKGNFPGRFSGRQFSNSRSEMNVSTLELGDSALYLCASNYRSGNAYEQYFGPGTRLTVT.

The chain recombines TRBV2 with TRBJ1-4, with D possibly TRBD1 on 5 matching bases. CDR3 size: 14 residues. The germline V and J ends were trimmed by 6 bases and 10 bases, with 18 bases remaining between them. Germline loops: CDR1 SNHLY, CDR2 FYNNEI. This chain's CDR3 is CASSGTQAGGKLFF. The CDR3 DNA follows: TGTGCCAGCAGCGGGACGCAGGCGGGAGGAAAACTGTTTTTT.

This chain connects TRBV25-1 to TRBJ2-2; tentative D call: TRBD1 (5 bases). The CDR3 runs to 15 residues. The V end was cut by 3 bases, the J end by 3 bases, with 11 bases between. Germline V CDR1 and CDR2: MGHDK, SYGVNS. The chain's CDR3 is CASSDSGFYTGELFF. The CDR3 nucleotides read TGTGCCAGCAGTGACTCAGGGTTTTACACCGGGGAGCTGTTTTTT.

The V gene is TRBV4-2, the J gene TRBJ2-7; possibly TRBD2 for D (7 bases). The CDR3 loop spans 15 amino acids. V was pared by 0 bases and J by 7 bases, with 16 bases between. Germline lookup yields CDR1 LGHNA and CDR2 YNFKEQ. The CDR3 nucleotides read TGTGCCAGCAGCCAAGAGAAGGGGGGACTACTGGAGCAGTACTTC. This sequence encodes CASSQEKGGLLEQYF.

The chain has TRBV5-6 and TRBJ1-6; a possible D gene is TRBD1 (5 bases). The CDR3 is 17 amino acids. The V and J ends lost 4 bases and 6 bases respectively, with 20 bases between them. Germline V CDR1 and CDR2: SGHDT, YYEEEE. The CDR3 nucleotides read TGTGCCAGCAGCCCCCCGCACACCTGGGGGGTTAATTCACCCCTCCACTTT. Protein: CASSPPHTWGVNSPLHF.

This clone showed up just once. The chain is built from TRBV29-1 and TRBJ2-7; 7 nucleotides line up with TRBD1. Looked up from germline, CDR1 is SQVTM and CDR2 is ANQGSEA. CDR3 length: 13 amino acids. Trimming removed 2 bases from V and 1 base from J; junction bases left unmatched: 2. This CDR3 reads CSVEPTGSYEQYF. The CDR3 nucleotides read TGCAGCGTTGAACCGACAGGGTCCTACGAGCAGTACTTC.